The 5 T cell receptor beta chains presented below share a single source sample, sequenced in a study of CD8+CD57+ T cells in acquired aplastic anemia. Before being chosen for sequencing, patients had shown CD8+CD57+ cell expansion by flow cytometry. The TCR beta profiling, which covered VDJ combination and CDR3 sequence, was carried out using genomic DNA as the template. MiXCR was run by TCRdb on the reads, yielding one entry per CDR3 protein. The top ten hold over 7.5% of the sample, which has approximately 190,000 distinct CDR3 sequences, 48% seen once. The sequenced sample was sorted CD4+, CD8+, or CD8+CD57+ T cells (not recorded which) from PBMCs. The receptors come from a human donor with aplastic anemia.

This clonotype occurred many times. V and J are TRBV12-3 or TRBV12-4 and TRBJ1-1; no firm D call. The CDR3 runs to 13 residues. V lost 6 bases and J lost 0, with 8 bases in between. Here the CDR3 DNA reads TGTGCCAGCAGGAACACAGTGAACACTGAAGCTTTCTTT. Translating it yields CASRNTVNTEAFF.

V gene TRBV15 combines with J gene TRBJ1-1; D unresolved. CDR3 size: 13 residues. Germline V gives CDR1 LNHNV, CDR2 YYDKDF (reference sequence). Trimming shortened V by 0 bases and J by 6 bases, and 8 bases separated the two germline ends. The CDR3 nucleotides read TGTGCCACCAGCAGAGATAGACCATCTGAAGCTTTCTTT. It yields the protein CATSRDRPSEAFF.

This clonotype came up many times. The chain combines TRBV20-1 with TRBJ2-3; 9 positions agree with TRBD2. CDR3 length: 14 amino acids. V trimming: 6 bases; J trimming: 3 bases; junction bases outside the gene matches: 7. Germline values: CDR1 DFQATT, CDR2 SNEGSKA (reference sequence). CDR3 sequence reads: CSAGREGRTDTQYF. DNA for the CDR3: TGCAGTGCGGGGCGGGAGGGCCGGACAGATACGCAGTATTTT.

The chain joins TRBV18 to TRBJ1-5; D is undetermined. The CDR3 contains 13 residues. Trimming cost V 5 bases and J 4 bases, with 9 bases left between them. The germline V gene encodes CDR1 KGHSH and CDR2 LQKENI. The CDR3 spells CASSSAQNQPQHF. CDR3 DNA sequence: TGTGCCAGCTCATCCGCACAGAATCAGCCCCAGCATTTT.

This clonotype was recorded at least ten times. The rearrangement joins TRBV12-3 or TRBV12-4 to TRBJ1-1, with D maybe TRBD1 (6 bases). Trimming shortened V by 6 bases and J by 6 bases, and 11 bases separated the two germline ends. The CDR3 covers 12 residues. The CDR3: CASSGGGAEAFF. CDR3 nucleotide sequence: TGTGCCAGCAGCGGGGGGGGCGCTGAAGCTTTCTTT.